Ten or more counts support the clone carrying this T cell receptor (beta chain). Its target is not known. The data originate from a study of molecular identifiers for immune sequencing clone quantification. Study-level information: RNA from around 20,000 or 100,000 naive CD8 cells was split five ways in replicates, with four sequenced.

Whole-study results and caveats: Sizes of clones that are highly expanded could be underestimated (if identical TCR molecules share a barcode).

Each CDR3 protein is one row after TCRdb ran MiXCR on the PCR reads. The repertoire holds 65,000 to 70,000 distinct CDR3 sequences, with around 18% as singletons. This clonotype originated in a human donor in good health. Some libraries in this study had Jurkat cell RNA spiked in. Sample: naive CD8+ T cells from blood, with Jurkat cell RNA spiked in. Subset described: FACS-sorted CD8+CD4-CCR7+CD45RA+ naive T cells.

This chain's CDR3 is CASTTAGPDSYSPLHF. The CDR3 DNA reads TGTGCCAGCACCACAGCGGGCCCTGACTCCTATTCACCCCTCCACTTT. The V call is TRBV28, the J call TRBJ1-6; unclear D gene. Trimming took 7 bases from V and 8 from J, leaving 21 bases between them. Looked up from germline, CDR1 is MDHEN and CDR2 is SYDVKM. This CDR3 region has 16 residues.